Sequencing of this T cell receptor (beta chain) was carried out in a study of Ad26.COV2.S vaccination and SARS-CoV-2 variants (dated by TCRdb to 2020 to 2023). A note on the overall study: The specificity and breadth of SARS-CoV-2-reactive T cell receptors after Ad26.COV2.S vaccination were assessed by TCRbeta repertoire sequencing. The TCR-sequenced set comprised approximately 32 samples: around 20 Ad26.COV2.S vaccine recipients, 5 placebo recipients and 8 SARS-CoV-2 convalescent individuals.

The paper as a whole reports these results and caveats: It was noted by the authors that total T cell responses may have been underestimated by the TCR breadth and depth analyses. Compared with placebo recipients, Ad26.COV2.S recipients showed higher spike-specific TCR breadth (P = 0.0014). Substantial breadth of spike-specific CD8+ and CD4+ T cell responses was reported after vaccination. Vaccine and placebo recipients had comparable non-spike TCR breadth, which fits with the vaccine containing only spike.

As to this clone: It lacks a known antigen. Base qualities are missing; no much larger clone stands one base away.

The immunoSEQ Assay was the method used to sequence TCRbeta CDR3 regions. After extraction, genomic DNA underwent amplification by bias-controlled multiplex PCR, followed by high-throughput sequencing. Under the source paper's analysis protocol: To quantify the absolute abundance of every unique TCRbeta CDR3 region, sequences were collapsed and filtered. T cell fraction was estimated by normalization of TCRbeta template counts to usable DNA, with usable DNA being measured through amplification of reference genes present in all nucleated cells. Repertoire TCRs were annotated as SARS-CoV-2-specific by exact matching of V gene, CDR3 amino acid sequence and J gene to a known reactive TCR set. The reference SARS-CoV-2 TCR set came from MIRA and was filtered for enrichment in COVID-19-positive ImmuneCODE repertoires, removing public or cross-reactive TCRs. Using the MIRA antigens, annotated TCRs were further analysed by specific ORF or by position within an ORF. Breadth was defined as annotated unique rearrangements over total unique productive rearrangements; depth was the summed frequency of those rearrangements. TCR breadth was compared between groups using two-sided Wilcoxon rank-sum tests. TCRdb took this table from immuneACCESS and kept in-frame rearrangements with V and J called. Such tables lack part of the clones; where checked against another copy, unresolved V genes explain under half of the gap, and the rest is unexplained. From that table come the V and J calls and clone size; the DNA was used to work out D and trimming. This sample has fewer than 55,000 clones in its table, and approximately 80% of those were observed once. The ten biggest clones cover less than 60% of the sample.

Read against the paper, the sample's time point label means: individuals recovered from natural SARS-CoV-2 infection. CDR1 and CDR2 are drawn from the germline V gene: SGHRS, YFSETQ. V is clipped by 4 bases and J by 4 bases, and the sequence between their germline boundaries is 14 bases long. From the cysteine up to the phenylalanine, the CDR3 has a length of 14 residues. Of the read, only the CDR3 DNA is kept; its 42 bases are in frame from base 1. The receptor's source is a human donor who had recovered from COVID-19. The material was peripheral blood, obtained after recovery from COVID-19. The V gene is TRBV5-1 and the J gene is TRBJ1-1; too little of a D gene remains to name it. The DNA sequence follows: TGCGCCAGCAGCCGGTCTCTTGGGAGCACTGAAGCTTTCTTT. Translated, it gives CASSRSLGSTEAFF.